These T cell receptor beta chains were read from a single sample in a study of CD8 T cells in Susac syndrome. In TCRdb, the immunoSEQ multiplex PCR reads were re-called with MiXCR into one record per CDR3 protein. The sample contains 120,000 or so distinct CDR3 sequences, around 96% of which appear only once. The source material was CD8+ T cells from PBMCs. The origin of the receptors is a human donor with Susac syndrome. The conserved cysteine and the conserved F or W are not part of the CDR3 here. Size is stated for part of the rows, as once, few or many counts, or as a class when the clone is expanded.

13 NA TRBJ2-1 TRBV3-1 ASSQDRSPYNEQF
12 NA TRBJ1-1 TRBV7-9 ASSARQAYTEAF
13 NA TRBJ1-2 TRBV30 AWSVGVRGPGGYT
9 NA TRBJ2-1 TRBV6-2/TRBV6-3 ATTLSDEQF
13 NA TRBJ2-5 TRBV9 ASSDPSSVQETQY
14 NA TRBJ2-1 TRBV19 ASSRGLARSYNEQF
11 NA TRBJ2-7 TRBV4-3 ASSQEPGFEQY
16 NA TRBJ2-3 TRBV5-1 ASSLGPLTQAHRGTQY
12 NA TRBJ2-3 TRBV6-2/TRBV6-3 ASSPTASTDTQY
11 NA TRBJ2-7 TRBV15 ATSGVFSYEQY
13 NA TRBJ1-1 TRBV28 ASSFGFRTLFEAF
14 once TRBJ2-1 TRBV27 ASSPHSGGAYNEQF
10 once TRBJ2-5 TRBV12-3/TRBV12-4 ASTSPGGTQY
13 NA TRBJ2-3 TRBV20-1 SANGGQGVLNTQY
11 NA TRBJ1-2 TRBV12-3/TRBV12-4 ASSLQAYYGYT
12 once TRBJ2-5 TRBV28 ASSKGVGRETQY